The rows below give T cell receptor beta chains drawn from one sample of a study of human T cells and chemical hapten exposure. TCRdb ran MiXCR on the RACE reads and lists one entry per CDR3 protein. Of about 85,000 distinct CDR3 sequences detected, about 8.5% appear once; the ten largest clones hold about 2.5%. This specimen consisted of whole blood, obtained in connection with sensitization to the hapten diphenylcyclopropenone (DPC). The receptor set was obtained from a man aged 35-49 years with alopecia areata. Some clones in this sample may be carry-over from other donors' samples. Both conserved end residues are trimmed from each CDR3.

CDR3: ASWKSGSHDEQY
V: TRBV5-6
J: TRBJ2-7

CDR3: ASSSRGSGGSDTQY
V: TRBV7-6
J: TRBJ2-3

CDR3: ASSVWGTGELF
V: TRBV9
J: TRBJ2-2

CDR3: ASSLSPGASYNEQF
V: TRBV27
J: TRBJ2-1

CDR3: ASSLGAAGLQETQY
V: TRBV7-9
J: TRBJ2-5

CDR3: ASKGDNTDTQY
V: TRBV4-1
J: TRBJ2-3

CDR3: SVEHSYEQY
V: TRBV29-1
J: TRBJ2-7

CDR3: ASSLRTGRLGAEAF
V: TRBV5-6
J: TRBJ1-1

CDR3: ASRTRETGELF
V: TRBV7-2
J: TRBJ2-2

CDR3: ASSYSRITYGYT
V: TRBV6-2/TRBV6-3
J: TRBJ1-2

CDR3: ASSLSGSLRNYNEQF
V: TRBV28
J: TRBJ2-1

CDR3: ASSLGGESSYEQY
V: TRBV9
J: TRBJ2-7

CDR3: ASSYSLRQGLEPQH
V: TRBV6-2/TRBV6-3
J: TRBJ1-5

CDR3: ASSLRDNEGFGQY
V: TRBV12-3/TRBV12-4
J: TRBJ2-7

CDR3: ASSPGVRAKNIQY
V: TRBV12-3/TRBV12-4
J: TRBJ2-4

CDR3: ASAPEGLSKQF
V: TRBV7-9
J: TRBJ2-1

CDR3: AISRDRTNTEAF
V: TRBV10-3
J: TRBJ1-1

CDR3: SVDEGFRRGNYGYT
V: TRBV29-1
J: TRBJ1-2

CDR3: SVAGQWNTEAF
V: TRBV29-1
J: TRBJ1-1

CDR3: ASSLDSGSTDTQY
V: TRBV7-2
J: TRBJ2-3

CDR3: ASRLQGELTPLH
V: TRBV27
J: TRBJ1-6

CDR3: ASSYRGQNTEAF
V: TRBV6-2/TRBV6-3
J: TRBJ1-1

CDR3: ASSLSHEKLF
V: TRBV14
J: TRBJ1-4

CDR3: ASSAGASGFVITDTQY
V: TRBV9
J: TRBJ2-3

CDR3: ASSLGQVEQF
V: TRBV25-1
J: TRBJ2-1

CDR3: ASSYYSNQPQH
V: TRBV6-5
J: TRBJ1-5

CDR3: ASSALGQQETQY
V: TRBV2
J: TRBJ2-5

CDR3: SARGIGTRGNNEQF
V: TRBV20-1
J: TRBJ2-1

CDR3: ASSPYTEETQY
V: TRBV18
J: TRBJ2-5

CDR3: ASSPKEGVGETQY
V: TRBV4-2
J: TRBJ2-5

CDR3: ATSRDRGGNIQY
V: TRBV15
J: TRBJ2-4

CDR3: ASSYSPSTLLRNYGYT
V: TRBV6-6
J: TRBJ1-2

CDR3: ASSLGTSGSNEQF
V: TRBV5-4
J: TRBJ2-1

CDR3: SARDPRSGEGNEQF
V: TRBV20-1
J: TRBJ2-1

CDR3: ASRDRVNTEAF
V: TRBV6-6
J: TRBJ1-1

CDR3: ASSIPGLGNNEQF
V: TRBV12-3/TRBV12-4
J: TRBJ2-1

CDR3: ASRIPGLAGSDTQY
V: TRBV11-1
J: TRBJ2-3

CDR3: ASRLATNEKLF
V: TRBV27
J: TRBJ1-4

CDR3: SALSGENTEAF
V: TRBV20-1
J: TRBJ1-1

CDR3: ASSPDYSNQPQH
V: TRBV7-2
J: TRBJ1-5

CDR3: ASSSTRGQGPAKNIQY
V: TRBV5-1
J: TRBJ2-4

CDR3: ASSPSGLGTGELF
V: TRBV3-1
J: TRBJ2-2

CDR3: ASSQDRQYNEQF
V: TRBV4-3
J: TRBJ2-1

CDR3: AIRLSGTSGISTDTQY
V: TRBV10-3
J: TRBJ2-3

CDR3: ASTNDRRSGNTIY
V: TRBV28
J: TRBJ1-3